This TCR beta chain was sequenced in a study of regulatory T cells in long-lasting Graves disease. Per the germline V gene, CDR1 is SGDLS and CDR2 is YYNGEE. The length of the CDR3 is 14 residues. The J segment lost 5 bases and the V segment lost 5 bases, leaving 6 bases of the junction unmatched. The authors built TCR beta libraries using iRepertoire HTBI primers and Arm-PCR of CDR3 regions. TCRdb itself ran the multiplex PCR reads through MiXCR, one entry per CDR3 protein. Here the sample spans roughly 610,000 distinct CDR3 sequences, about 16% being singletons. This clonotype was counted at least ten times. Time point of the sample: newly diagnosed GD, antithyroid drugs for less than 3 months. PBMC-derived RNA was used for the TCR library. The same data also went into a second study, on T cells in Graves' hyperthyroidism and ophthalmopathy.

This chain links TRBV9 with TRBJ2-3, with 9 bases aligning to TRBD2. The sequenced sample was peripheral blood mononuclear cells (PBMCs), obtained at new diagnosis, from a patient treated with antithyroid drugs. The TCR comes from a man between 18 and 29 years old with Graves disease. The CDR3 DNA reads as TGTGCCAGCAGTTCCCGGACTAGCGTAGATACGCAGTATTTT. This gives the protein CASSSRTSVDTQYF.